The present TCR beta chain was sequenced within a study of blood T cell repertoires in COVID-19. Study-level background: Sites across the United States, Italy and Spain contributed samples from acute and convalescent COVID-19.

Germline CDR1 reads SEHNR; CDR2 reads FQNEAQ (reference sequence). V lost 8 bases, J lost 5 bases, and 18 bases lay in between. This CDR3 is 14 amino acids long. This clone was seen only a few times. In the original processing: The assay estimated nucleated cells by amplifying reference gene primers. Method: immunoSEQ multiplex PCR; TCRdb's copy keeps in-frame clones and lacks some. Clone size and the V and J calls come from that table; the DNA yielded D and trimming. The sample holds about 98,000 clones, 91% seen once. This receptor was obtained from a man aged 18 to 30 with acute or convalescent COVID-19. The sequenced sample was peripheral blood. The genes are TRBV7-9 and TRBJ1-2; D is possibly TRBD1 (6 bases). CDR3 nucleotide sequence: TGTGCCAGCCAAAGCGGACAGCTGAATTATGGCTACACCTTC. Translating gives CASQSGQLNYGYTF.